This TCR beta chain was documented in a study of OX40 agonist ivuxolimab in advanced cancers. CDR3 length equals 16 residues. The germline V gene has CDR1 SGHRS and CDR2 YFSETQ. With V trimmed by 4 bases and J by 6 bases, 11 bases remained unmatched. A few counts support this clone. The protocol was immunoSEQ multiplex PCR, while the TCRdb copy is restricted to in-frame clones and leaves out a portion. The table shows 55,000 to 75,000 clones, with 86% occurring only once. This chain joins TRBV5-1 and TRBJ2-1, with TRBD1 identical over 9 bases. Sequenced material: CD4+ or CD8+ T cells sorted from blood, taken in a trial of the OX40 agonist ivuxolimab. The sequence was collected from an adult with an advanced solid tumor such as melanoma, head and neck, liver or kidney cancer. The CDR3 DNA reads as TGCGCCAGCAGCCCCCGGGACAGGGACGGTGGCAATGAGCAGTTCTTC. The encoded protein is CASSPRDRDGGNEQFF.